This entry lists 14 T cell receptor beta chains sequenced from one sample in a study of shared clonotypes between healthy human individuals. This table comes from immunoSEQ multiplex PCR, and its TCRdb copy is limited to in-frame clones, with some not included. The sample contains some 2,500,000 clones, 93% of which appear only once. The sequenced material came from naive CD4+ T cells from PBMCs. Subset noted: CD45RA+ positively selected. The receptors originated from a man between 18 and 29 years old in good health. Some clones in this sample may be carry-over from other donors' samples.

In its sample, this clone was seen once. This rearrangement joins TRBV11-3 to TRBJ2-3; unclear D gene. CDR3 length: 14 amino acids. Trimming took 5 bases from V and 4 from J, leaving 13 bases between them. Germline values: CDR1 SGHNT, CDR2 YENEEA. The CDR3 region is CASSATRSADTQYF. CDR3 bases: TGTGCCAGCAGCGCCACCCGTTCGGCAGATACGCAGTATTTT.

On this clone: In the same sample, other DNA sequences code for this CDR3. This chain connects TRBV5-1 to TRBJ2-7; D not resolved. This CDR3 has 14 amino acids. Germline lookup yields CDR1 SGHRS and CDR2 YFSETQ. V lost 0 bases, J lost 3 bases, and 10 bases lay in between. The CDR3: CASSLAGQNYEQYF. CDR3 coding DNA: TGCGCCAGCAGCTTGGCCGGCCAGAACTACGAGCAGTACTTC.

The rearrangement uses TRBV30 and TRBJ2-1; 7 nucleotides match TRBD2. This CDR3 comprises 15 residues. Trimming at V came to 1 base and at J to 3 bases, leaving 6 bases not matched to a gene. Germline-derived CDR1 and CDR2 are GTSNPN and SVGIG (reference sequence). The CDR3: CAWSGLAVSYNEQFF. CDR3 sequence (DNA): TGTGCCTGGAGTGGGCTAGCGGTTAGCTACAATGAGCAGTTCTTC.

The CDR3 is CASSIDVGNNQPQHF. The DNA of the CDR3 is TGTGCCAGTAGTATAGATGTGGGAAACAATCAGCCCCAGCATTTT. V usage is TRBV19 and J usage is TRBJ1-5, with no clear D. Germline V gene sequence: CDR1 LNHDA, CDR2 SQIVND (reference sequence). The CDR3 has 15 amino acids. Trimming took off 0 bases at V and 3 bases at J, with 9 bases between the two ends. Full variable domain (rest looked up from reference TRBV19 and TRBJ1-5): DGGITQSPKYLFRKEGQNVTLSCEQNLNHDAMYWYRQDPGQGLRLIYYSQIVNDFQKGDIAEGYSVSREKKESFPLTVTSAQKNPTAFYLCASSIDVGNNQPQHFGDGTRLSIL.

V usage is TRBV30 and J usage is TRBJ1-5; 7 nucleotides align to TRBD1. Trimming cost V 3 bases and J 4 bases; bases outside gene matches: 9. The CDR3 extends over 15 amino acids. Germline V gives CDR1 GTSNPN, CDR2 SVGIG (reference sequence). The chain's CDR3 is CAWSRIGTVNQPQHF. In nucleotides, the CDR3 is TGTGCCTGGAGCCGTATCGGGACAGTAAATCAGCCCCAGCATTTT.

The chain joins TRBV10-1 to TRBJ1-5, with unresolved D. Germline V CDR1 and CDR2: WNHNN, SYGVQD (reference sequence). V was clipped by 10 bases and J by 0 bases, with 7 bases between them. The CDR3 spans 12 residues. In DNA form, the CDR3 reads TGCGCCACCGGGAATAGCAATCAGCCCCAGCATTTT. Amino acid sequence: CATGNSNQPQHF.

The V gene is TRBV18, the J gene TRBJ2-5; D remains ambiguous. The CDR3 contains 14 residues. Germline V gene sequence: CDR1 KGHSH, CDR2 LQKENI. With 2 bases removed from V and 2 bases from J, the gap between germline ends came to 9 bases. CDR3 DNA sequence: TGTGCCAGCTCACCATATCAGGAACAAGAGACCCAGTACTTC. The encoded protein is CASSPYQEQETQYF.

The rearrangement uses TRBV29-1 and TRBJ2-3, with 9 nucleotides matching TRBD2. CDR3 length equals 14 residues. CDR1 and CDR2 from the germline V gene are SQVTM and ANQGSEA. V dropped 7 bases and J dropped 6; count of bases not matched to a gene: 11. CDR3 loop: CSAGGSGSGDTQYF. For the CDR3, the DNA is TGCAGCGCGGGGGGTAGCGGGAGCGGTGATACGCAGTATTTT.

Concerning this clone itself: The same CDR3 is also encoded by other DNA sequences in this sample. This sequence joins TRBV6-5 and TRBJ1-5; 7 bases are shared with TRBD1. V lost 6 bases, J lost 1 base, and 3 bases stayed unmatched. This CDR3 contains 14 residues. Germline V gene data show CDR1 as MNHEY and CDR2 as SVGAGI. CDR3 coding DNA: TGTGCCAGCAGACCAGGGGGGAGCAATCAGCCCCAGCATTTT. Translation gives CASRPGGSNQPQHF.

The chain combines TRBV6-5 with TRBJ2-5; 10 bases fit TRBD1. The CDR3 sequence is 14 residues long. CDR1 MNHEY and CDR2 SVGAGI come from the germline V gene. J was trimmed by 3 bases and V by 5 bases; bases with no gene match: 3. The CDR3 is CASSVGTGEETQYF. The CDR3 coding sequence is TGTGCCAGCAGTGTTGGGACAGGGGAAGAGACCCAGTACTTC.

The chain carries TRBV19 and TRBJ1-2, with a weak D call TRBD1 (5 bases). Germline assignment: CDR1 LNHDA and CDR2 SQIVND (reference sequence). This CDR3 region has 14 residues. Trimming cost V 5 bases and J 4 bases, with 14 bases left between them. CDR3 sequence: CASSPDPGPYGYTF. The CDR3 nucleotides read TGTGCCAGTAGTCCGGACCCGGGGCCCTATGGCTACACCTTC. Complete variable domain (other parts from reference TRBV19 and TRBJ1-2): DGGITQSPKYLFRKEGQNVTLSCEQNLNHDAMYWYRQDPGQGLRLIYYSQIVNDFQKGDIAEGYSVSREKKESFPLTVTSAQKNPTAFYLCASSPDPGPYGYTFGSGTRLTVV.

On this clone itself: This sample includes further DNA sequences coding for the same CDR3. The gene calls are TRBV19 and TRBJ2-1, with no clear D. Germline CDR1 LNHDA, CDR2 SQIVND (reference sequence). V lost 5 bases and J 9 bases, leaving 8 bases between the germline ends. The CDR3 is made up of 11 amino acids. The chain's CDR3 is CASSSRAEQFF. The CDR3 bases are TGTGCCAGTAGTTCAAGGGCTGAGCAGTTCTTC.

This rearrangement joins TRBV5-5 to TRBJ1-5; D ambiguous. Germline CDR1 is SGHKS and CDR2 is YYEKEE (reference sequence). V lost 1 base to trimming and J lost 8 bases, with 19 bases between them. This CDR3 is 16 amino acids long. The CDR3 DNA reads as TGTGCCAGCAGCTTGTATGGGGTTTCCCATGGAGAGCCCCAGCATTTT. Translating it yields CASSLYGVSHGEPQHF. The complete variable domain, with remaining parts taken from reference TRBV5-5 and TRBJ1-5, reads DAGVTQSPTHLIKTRGQQVTLRCSPISGHKSVSWYQQVLGQGPQFIFQYYEKEERGRGNFPDRFSARQFPNYSSELNVNALLLGDSALYLCASSLYGVSHGEPQHFGDGTRLSIL.

In the case of this clone: Other DNA sequences within the sample encode an identical CDR3. The genes are TRBV5-4 and TRBJ2-7; 7 nucleotides match TRBD1. CDR3 size: 14 residues. V trimming: 4 bases; J trimming: 2 bases; junction bases outside the gene matches: 6. Per the germline V gene, CDR1 is SGHNT and CDR2 is YYREEE (reference sequence). The CDR3 sequence: CASSPRQGTYEQYF. As DNA, the CDR3 is TGTGCCAGCAGCCCCAGACAGGGAACCTACGAGCAGTACTTC.